Each of the 22 T cell receptor beta chains below was sequenced from the same sample in a study of prognosis after radiotherapy for stage I lung cancer. Multiplex PCR in two rounds served to amplify TCR beta CDR3 from genomic DNA. Amplification in first-round PCR relied on primers specific to each TRBV and TRBJ gene. TCRdb redid the calling of the multiplex PCR reads with MiXCR, one entry per CDR3 protein. The table has over 50,000 distinct CDR3 sequences, roughly 35% seen once. Sequenced here: PBMCs, sampled before or after stereotactic body radiation therapy (not recorded which). The receptors originated from a donor over 45 with non-small cell lung cancer.

Ten or more counts support this clonotype. The J gene is TRBJ2-5, the V gene TRBV30, with 7 bases aligning to TRBD1. J was trimmed by 5 bases and V by 0 bases; bases with no gene match: 6. Germline CDR1 GTSNPN, CDR2 SVGIG (reference sequence). The CDR3 is made up of 14 amino acids. The CDR3 DNA reads TGTGCCTGGAGTGTTTTAGGGGGCCAGGAGACCCAGTACTTC. Its protein is CAWSVLGGQETQYF.

This clonotype appeared a few times. The chain is built from TRBV5-4 and TRBJ2-7, with a tentative D call TRBD1 (6 bases). There are 14 residues in the CDR3. V gave up 4 bases and J gave up 2 bases, with 13 bases separating them. The germline gives CDR1 SGHNT, CDR2 YYREEE (reference sequence). The CDR3 region is CASSPQGPTYEQYF. In DNA form, the CDR3 reads TGTGCCAGCAGCCCCCAGGGGCCGACCTACGAGCAGTACTTC.

This clonotype was observed at least ten times. The CDR3 region has the DNA TGTGCCAGCAGCGTAGACCCGTGGACAGGGTTGGTAGCGGGAGCTGGTACGCAGTATTTT. Protein sequence: CASSVDPWTGLVAGAGTQYF. The gene calls are TRBV9 and TRBJ2-3; TRBD2 is a possible D gene (9 bases). Trimming left V 0 bases short and J 8 bases short, with 31 bases between. The CDR3 loop spans 20 amino acids. Germline V CDR1 and CDR2: SGDLS, YYNGEE.

The table lists this clonotype with many counts. The chain links TRBV20-1 to TRBJ1-1; 10 nucleotides agree with TRBD1. Germline CDR1 DFQATT, CDR2 SNEGSKA (reference sequence). J was trimmed by 2 bases and V by 3 bases; bases with no gene match: 9. The CDR3 extends over 16 amino acids. The CDR3 region is CSARSGTGARNTEAFF. CDR3 DNA sequence: TGCAGTGCTAGGTCCGGGACAGGGGCGCGCAACACTGAAGCTTTCTTT.

In this sample, this clonotype turned up many times. The CDR3 DNA is TGCAGTGCTAGAGAGGGACAGGATAGCAATCAGCCCCAGCATTTT. Residues: CSAREGQDSNQPQHF. The gene calls are TRBV20-1 and TRBJ1-5; 8 bases agree with TRBD1. This CDR3 region has 15 residues. CDR1 and CDR2 (germline): DFQATT, SNEGSKA (reference sequence). Unmatched junction bases numbered 1, after V lost 0 bases and J lost 0 bases.

This clonotype has a count of ten or more. The rearrangement uses TRBV12-3 or TRBV12-4 and TRBJ2-1; D may be TRBD1 or TRBD2 (5 bases each). V was shortened by 7 bases and J by 15 bases, with 22 bases between the two germline ends. This CDR3 has 13 amino acids. The CDR3 region is CASTLGTWGRTFF. The CDR3 region has the DNA TGTGCCAGCACCCTTGGGACCTGGGGCAGAACGTTCTTC.

This clonotype was seen repeatedly, ten times or more. V and J are TRBV3-1 and TRBJ1-4; the D gene is possibly TRBD1 (5 bases). The germline gives CDR1 LGHDT, CDR2 YNNKEL (reference sequence). V lost 1 base to trimming and J lost 11 bases, with 8 bases between them. The CDR3 has 12 residues. The CDR3 coding sequence is TGTGCCAGCAGCCAAGGGCAGGGTAAACTGTTTTTT. It codes for CASSQGQGKLFF. The entire variable domain, with the rest obtained from reference TRBV3-1 and TRBJ1-4, is as follows: DTAVSQTPKYLVTQMGNDKSIKCEQNLGHDTMYWYKQDSKKFLKIMFSYNNKELIINETVPNRFSPKSPDKAHLNLHINSLELGDSAVYFCASSQGQGKLFFGSGTQLSVL.

In its sample, this clonotype ranks as medium-sized. The chain combines TRBV3-1 with TRBJ1-4, with D uncertain. Germline V gene lookup returns CDR1 LGHDT and CDR2 YNNKEL (reference sequence). The CDR3 sequence is 15 residues long. Trimming took 4 bases from V and 9 from J, leaving 18 bases between them. The CDR3 DNA reads as TGTGCCAGCAGCCCCTCGGACGGGCTTACACAAAAACTGTTTTTT. Amino acids: CASSPSDGLTQKLFF.

This clonotype was picked up a small number of times. This may stem from a read error, because a much larger clone lies one nucleotide away. V and J are TRBV7-2 and TRBJ2-7, with 8 bases that match TRBD2. The germline CDR1 and CDR2 sequences are SGHTA and FQGNSA. The V and J ends lost 2 bases and 2 bases, in that order; junction bases with no gene match: 11. The CDR3 covers 17 residues. CDR3 in amino acids: CASSLKFFGRGAYEQYF. CDR3 sequence (DNA): TGTGCCAGCAGCTTAAAATTTTTCGGGAGGGGGGCCTACGAGCAGTACTTC. Looking up the rest from reference TRBV7-2 and TRBJ2-7 gives the full variable domain: GAGVSQSPSNKVTEKGKDVELRCDPISGHTALYWYRQSLGQGLEFLIYFQGNSAPDKSGLPSDRFSAERTGGSVSTLTIQRTQQEDSAVYLCASSLKFFGRGAYEQYFGPGTRLTVT.

Notes on this clonotype: The junction departs from germline at one end; a sequencing error may be responsible. The V call is TRBV28, the J call TRBJ2-7; unclear D gene. The germline CDR1 and CDR2 sequences are MDHEN and SYDVKM. The CDR3 runs to 14 residues. DNA for the CDR3: TGTGCCAGTAGTTCCGGCCTCAGGCGACACGAGCAGTACTTC. As protein: CASSSGLRRHEQYF.

Remarks on this clonotype: This likely came from a read error, as a far larger clone is one base away. The chain recombines TRBV6-2 or TRBV6-3 with TRBJ2-1, with D maybe TRBD2 (7 bases). There are 14 residues in the CDR3. Trimming stripped 6 bases from V and 6 bases from J, with 15 bases between. Looked up from germline, CDR1 is MNHEY and CDR2 is SVGEGT. CDR3 in DNA: TGTGCCAGCAGCCGGTACGGGGGGCTCAATGAGCAGTTCTTC. Residues: CASSRYGGLNEQFF.

The sample holds many counts of this clonotype. This rearrangement joins TRBV20-1 to TRBJ2-1, with 9 bases fitting TRBD2. The CDR3 is 14 amino acids. Germline V lookup: CDR1 DFQATT, CDR2 SNEGSKA (reference sequence). V gave up 5 bases and J gave up 5 bases; unmatched junction bases: 7. The CDR3 DNA reads TGCAGTGCTTGGGGCCTAGCGGGGAACAATGAGCAGTTCTTC. Its translation: CSAWGLAGNNEQFF.

This clonotype was seen repeatedly, ten times or more. The chain has TRBV18 and TRBJ1-1; the match to TRBD1 covers 9 bases. The CDR3 length is 13 residues. V shed 3 bases, J shed 8 bases, and the junction held 4 bases outside the gene matches. The germline V gene encodes CDR1 KGHSH and CDR2 LQKENI. DNA of the CDR3: TGTGCCAGCTCACCCGCGGGACAGGGAGAAGCTTTCTTT. As protein: CASSPAGQGEAFF. Full variable domain (missing parts from reference TRBV18 and TRBJ1-1): NAGVMQNPRHLVRRRGQEARLRCSPMKGHSHVYWYRQLPEEGLKFMVYLQKENIIDESGMPKERFSAEFPKEGPSILRIQQVVRGDSAAYFCASSPAGQGEAFFGQGTRLTVV.

This clonotype was found many times. This chain links TRBV7-9 with TRBJ1-2; tentative D call: TRBD1 (6 bases). Looked up from germline, CDR1 is SEHNR and CDR2 is FQNEAQ (reference sequence). The CDR3 runs to 14 residues. V was trimmed by 11 bases and J by 2 bases, leaving 18 bases between them. The CDR3 nucleotides are TGTGCCCGAGAGGGGGGGATCGCCAACTATGGCTACACCTTC. This translates into CAREGGIANYGYTF.

This clonotype was counted at least ten times. V gene TRBV30 combines with J gene TRBJ2-7, with TRBD2 matching 7 bases. In germline, CDR1 is GTSNPN, CDR2 SVGIG (reference sequence). Trimming took 0 bases from V and 4 from J; bases not matched to a gene: 3. This CDR3 has 13 amino acids. CDR3 protein: CAWSVGDYYEQYF. Here the CDR3 DNA reads TGTGCCTGGAGTGTGGGGGACTATTACGAGCAGTACTTC.

As concerns this clonotype: A read error is possible here, since a much larger clone lies one base away. The chain recombines TRBV6-2 or TRBV6-3 with TRBJ1-1; a weak D match, TRBD1 (5 bases). Germline lookup yields CDR1 MNHEY and CDR2 SVGEGT. This CDR3 comprises 13 residues. CDR3 DNA: TGTGCCAGCAGTTTTCGTGGGGGACCTGAAGCTTTGTTT. Encoded protein: CASSFRGGPEALF.

As concerns this clonotype: A far larger clone is only one base removed, so a read error is likely. This chain uses TRBV6-2 or TRBV6-3 with TRBJ2-1; D is ambiguous. V was pared by 8 bases and J by 8 bases, with 19 bases between. Germline assignment: CDR1 MNHEY and CDR2 SVGEGT. The CDR3 is 14 amino acids. As DNA, the CDR3 is TGTGCCAGCTCCCTCTATCAACATGGGCATGAGCAGTTCTTC. Amino acids: CASSLYQHGHEQFF.

This clonotype appeared many times. This chain joins TRBV6-1 and TRBJ2-5; no clear D gene. Trimming removed 6 bases at V and 5 bases at J, with 10 bases between. CDR1 MNHNS and CDR2 SASEGT come from the germline V gene. The CDR3 consists of 12 residues. The CDR3 DNA reads TGTGCCAGCAGCAAGGGTGGGGAGACCCAGTACTTC. Amino acid sequence: CASSKGGETQYF.

Ten or more counts support this clonotype. The chain joins TRBV20-1 to TRBJ2-5; D is uncertain. The V and J ends lost 3 bases and 2 bases respectively, with 13 bases between them. The V gene's germline CDR1 is DFQATT and CDR2 SNEGSKA (reference sequence). CDR3 length equals 14 residues. The DNA of the CDR3 is TGCAGTGCTAGTGGCGGTATTACGCAAGAGACCCAGTACTTC. Protein sequence: CSASGGITQETQYF.

This clonotype was counted at least ten times. The chain employs TRBV18 and TRBJ2-1; a weak D match, TRBD1 (5 bases). Per germline, CDR1 KGHSH and CDR2 LQKENI. The V end was cut by 3 bases, the J end by 7 bases, with 25 bases between. The CDR3 length is 18 residues. The CDR3 protein is CASSPLLVQGEYGNEQFF. In nucleotides, the CDR3 is TGTGCCAGCTCACCGCTTTTGGTTCAGGGCGAGTATGGAAATGAGCAGTTCTTC.

Comment on this clonotype: A far larger clone is only one base removed, so a read error is likely. The rearrangement links TRBV4-2 to TRBJ2-1; 14 bases are a match to TRBD2. The tail of the sequence fits TRBJ2-5 better, so the J call may be wrong. This CDR3 has 17 amino acids. Germline-derived CDR1 and CDR2 are LGHNA and YNFKEQ. The CDR3 reads CASSSRLAGGLWETQYF. CDR3 sequence (DNA): TGTGCCAGCAGCTCGAGACTAGCGGGAGGGCTGTGGGAGACCCAGTACTTC.

By share, this clonotype ranks as medium-sized. The chain links TRBV28 to TRBJ2-7, with 9 bases matching TRBD2. V shed 6 bases and J 2 bases; nucleotides not matched to a gene: 5. Germline CDR1 reads MDHEN; CDR2 reads SYDVKM. The CDR3 is 14 amino acids. The CDR3 DNA reads TGTGCCAGCAGCCAAAGACTAGCGGCCTACGAGCAGTACTTC. Amino acid sequence: CASSQRLAAYEQYF.